One sample yielded the 12 T cell receptor beta chains listed below, sequenced in a study of shared clonotypes between healthy human individuals. Libraries were prepared by immunoSEQ multiplex PCR; TCRdb keeps only in-frame clonotypes and omits some of them. The sample contains some 630,000 clones, approximately 79% of which appear only once. The sequencing sample was made of memory CD4+ T cells sorted from blood. Stated subset: CD45RA-negative fraction. The receptors derive from a young woman in good health.

For this clone: A read error may be the cause here, since a much bigger clone is one base away. The V gene is TRBV6-5, the J gene TRBJ2-7; tentative D call: TRBD2 (5 bases). The CDR3 contains 14 residues. The V end was cut by 6 bases, the J end by 0 bases, with 12 bases between. The germline V gene encodes CDR1 MNHEY and CDR2 SVGAGI. The CDR3 DNA reads TGTGCCAGCAGCTCGGGGTGGGCCTCCTACGAGCAGTACTTC. Its translation is CASSSGWASYEQYF.

The genes are TRBV19 and TRBJ1-5; possibly TRBD1 for D (6 bases). Germline CDR1 reads LNHDA; CDR2 reads SQIVND (reference sequence). Deletions cut 6 bases from V and 0 bases from J, with 9 bases between. CDR3 length: 14 amino acids. CDR3 sequence: CASSNRVSNQPQHF. The DNA of the CDR3 is TGTGCCAGTAGCAACAGGGTTAGCAATCAGCCCCAGCATTTT.

This sequence joins TRBV19 and TRBJ2-5; 14 positions match TRBD2. The V and J ends lost 5 bases and 5 bases, in that order; junction bases with no gene match: 4. The V gene's germline CDR1 is LNHDA and CDR2 SQIVND (reference sequence). The CDR3 totals 15 residues. CDR3 protein: CASSPGLAGGETQYF. CDR3 bases: TGTGCCAGTAGTCCCGGACTAGCGGGAGGCGAGACCCAGTACTTC.

J is TRBJ2-2 and V is TRBV2, with TRBD1 matching 9 bases. The V gene end was trimmed by 6 bases and the J gene end by 6 bases; junction bases not matched to a gene: 5. Per the germline V gene, CDR1 is SNHLY and CDR2 is FYNNEI. CDR3 length equals 14 residues. CDR3 in amino acids: CASRGRTGAGELFF. CDR3 nucleotide sequence: TGTGCCAGCAGAGGACGGACAGGGGCCGGGGAGCTGTTTTTT.

This clone was counted a few times. The V and J genes are TRBV10-3 and TRBJ1-2; possible D gene TRBD1, 5 bases. This CDR3 comprises 14 residues. The V gene lost 4 bases and the J gene lost 1 base, with 10 bases spanning the gap. Germline V gene data show CDR1 as ENHRY and CDR2 as SYGVKD. CDR3 in DNA: TGTGCCATCAGTGCGACGACAGATAACTATGGCTACACCTTC. This gives the protein CAISATTDNYGYTF.

The rearrangement joins TRBV27 to TRBJ1-1; perhaps TRBD1 as D (6 bases). Germline CDR1 and CDR2: MNHEY and SMNVEV (reference sequence). The CDR3 totals 14 residues. Between the trimmed V and J ends, which lost 6 bases and 1 base, there was a span of 12 bases. The CDR3 nucleotides read TGTGCCAGCAGCTATTTACAGGGGAACACTGAAGCTTTCTTT. This encodes CASSYLQGNTEAFF.

This clone was seen a handful of times. This chain joins TRBV4-2 and TRBJ1-1; D call uncertain. V was trimmed by 0 bases and J by 4 bases, leaving 6 bases between them. The germline CDR1 and CDR2 sequences are LGHNA and YNFKEQ. The CDR3 loop spans 13 amino acids. The CDR3: CASSQDWATEAFF. CDR3 bases: TGTGCCAGCAGCCAAGATTGGGCCACTGAAGCTTTCTTT.

This clone was seen a few times. The chain has TRBV6-1 and TRBJ2-2; D uncertain. Germline values: CDR1 MNHNS, CDR2 SASEGT. CDR3 length: 12 residues. Trimming cost V 6 bases and J 6 bases, with 8 bases left between them. CDR3 in amino acids: CASRLVPGELFF. DNA for the CDR3: TGTGCCAGCAGACTCGTTCCCGGGGAGCTGTTTTTT.

The chain is built from TRBV28 and TRBJ1-5; possibly TRBD1 for D (5 bases). This CDR3 is 17 amino acids long. The germline CDR1 and CDR2 sequences are MDHEN and SYDVKM. Between the trimmed V and J ends, which lost 4 bases and 1 base, there was a span of 17 bases. The CDR3 spells CASSSYQGRTSNQPQHF. CDR3 sequence (DNA): TGTGCCAGCAGTTCCTACCAGGGACGGACCAGCAATCAGCCCCAGCATTTT.

The gene calls are TRBV5-1 and TRBJ2-7; weak D call: TRBD2 (6 bases). Trimming shortened V by 0 bases and J by 2 bases, and 15 bases separated the two germline ends. CDR1 is SGHRS and CDR2 is YFSETQ in the germline V gene. The CDR3 has 16 amino acids. The CDR3 loop reads CASSLGWGEETYEQYF. DNA of the CDR3: TGCGCCAGCAGCTTGGGATGGGGGGAAGAGACCTACGAGCAGTACTTC. Combining the CDR3 with reference TRBV5-1 and TRBJ2-7 gives the whole variable domain KAGVTQTPRYLIKTRGQQVTLSCSPISGHRSVSWYQQTPGQGLQFLFEYFSETQRNKGNFPGRFSGRQFSNSRSEMNVSTLELGDSALYLCASSLGWGEETYEQYFGPGTRLTVT.

This clone was recorded once. CDR3 in DNA: TGTGCCAGCTCACGCCGGCCGGAGGGCAATGAGCAGTTCTTC. It translates to CASSRRPEGNEQFF. The genes are TRBV18 and TRBJ2-1; maybe TRBD2 (6 bases). Trimming stripped 4 bases from V and 6 bases from J, with 13 bases between. The CDR3 contains 14 residues. From germline, CDR1 is KGHSH and CDR2 LQKENI.

The chain combines TRBV11-2 with TRBJ2-7; D is uncertain. The CDR3 sequence is 14 residues long. With 6 bases removed from V and 5 bases from J, the gap between germline ends came to 17 bases. Germline V CDR1 and CDR2: SGHAT, FQNNGV. CDR3 DNA sequence: TGTGCCAGCAGAGTGGTGTCGTTTGGGGACGAGCAGTACTTC. This codes for CASRVVSFGDEQYF.